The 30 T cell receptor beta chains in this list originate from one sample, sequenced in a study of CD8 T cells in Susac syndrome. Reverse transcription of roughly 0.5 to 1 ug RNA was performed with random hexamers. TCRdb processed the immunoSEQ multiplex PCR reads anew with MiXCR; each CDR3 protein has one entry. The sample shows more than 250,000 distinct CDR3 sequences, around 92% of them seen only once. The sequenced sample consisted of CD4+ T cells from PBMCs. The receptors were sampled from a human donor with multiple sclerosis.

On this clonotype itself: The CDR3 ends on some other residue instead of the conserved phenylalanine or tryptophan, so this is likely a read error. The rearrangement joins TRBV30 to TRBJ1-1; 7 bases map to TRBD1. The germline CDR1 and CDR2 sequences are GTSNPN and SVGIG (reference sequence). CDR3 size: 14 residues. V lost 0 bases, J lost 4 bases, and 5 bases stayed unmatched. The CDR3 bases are TGTGCCTGGAGTGTATTAGCAGGGGGCACTGAAGCTTTCCTT. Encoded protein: CAWSVLAGGTEAFL.

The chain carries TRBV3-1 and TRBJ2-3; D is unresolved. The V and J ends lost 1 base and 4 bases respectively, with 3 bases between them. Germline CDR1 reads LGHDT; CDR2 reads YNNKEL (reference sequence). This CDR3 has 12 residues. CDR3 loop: CASSQVPDTQYF. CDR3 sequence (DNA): TGTGCCAGCAGCCAAGTCCCAGATACGCAGTATTTT.

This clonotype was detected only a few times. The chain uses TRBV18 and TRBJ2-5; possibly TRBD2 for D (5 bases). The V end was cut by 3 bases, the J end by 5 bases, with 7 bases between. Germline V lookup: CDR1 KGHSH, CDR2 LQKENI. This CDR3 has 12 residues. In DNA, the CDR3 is TGTGCCAGCTCACCTGGGGAGGAGACCCAGTACTTC. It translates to CASSPGEETQYF.

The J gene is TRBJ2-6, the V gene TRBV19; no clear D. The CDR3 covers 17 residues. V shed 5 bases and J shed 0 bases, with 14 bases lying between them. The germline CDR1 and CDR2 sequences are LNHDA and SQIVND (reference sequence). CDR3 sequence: CASSLLAQSSGANVLTF. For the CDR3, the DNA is TGTGCCAGTAGTCTGCTGGCCCAGAGCTCTGGGGCCAACGTCCTGACTTTC.

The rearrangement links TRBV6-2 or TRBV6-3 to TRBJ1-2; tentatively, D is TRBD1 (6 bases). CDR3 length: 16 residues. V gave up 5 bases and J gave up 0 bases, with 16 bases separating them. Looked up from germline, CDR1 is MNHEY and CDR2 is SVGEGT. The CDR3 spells CASSPRGTSANYGYTF. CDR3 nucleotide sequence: TGTGCCAGCAGTCCCAGGGGAACTTCGGCTAACTATGGCTACACCTTC.

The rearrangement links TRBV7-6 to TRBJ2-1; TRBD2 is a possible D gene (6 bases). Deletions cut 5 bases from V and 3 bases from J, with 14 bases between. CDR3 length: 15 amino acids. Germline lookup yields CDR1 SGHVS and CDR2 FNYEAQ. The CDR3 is CASSQGGGFYNEQFF. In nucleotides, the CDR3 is TGTGCCAGCAGCCAGGGTGGGGGGTTCTACAATGAGCAGTTCTTC.

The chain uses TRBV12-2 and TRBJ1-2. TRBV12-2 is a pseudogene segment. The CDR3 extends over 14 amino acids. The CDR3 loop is CASRNPTGGYGYTF. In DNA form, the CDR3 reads TGTGCAAGTCGAAACCCAACTGGTGGCTATGGCTACACCTTC.

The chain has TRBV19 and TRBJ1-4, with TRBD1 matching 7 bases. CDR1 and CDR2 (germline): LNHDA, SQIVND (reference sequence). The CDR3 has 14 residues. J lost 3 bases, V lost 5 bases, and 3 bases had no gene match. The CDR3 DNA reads TGTGCCAGTAGTGTCGGGACAGCTAATGAAAAACTGTTTTTT. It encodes CASSVGTANEKLFF.

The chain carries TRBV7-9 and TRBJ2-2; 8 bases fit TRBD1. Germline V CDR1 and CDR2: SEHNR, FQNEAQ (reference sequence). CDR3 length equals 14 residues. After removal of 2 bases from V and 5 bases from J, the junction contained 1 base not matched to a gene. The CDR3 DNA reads TGTGCCAGCAGCTTAAACAGGGGGACCGGGGAGCTGTTTTTT. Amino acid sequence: CASSLNRGTGELFF.

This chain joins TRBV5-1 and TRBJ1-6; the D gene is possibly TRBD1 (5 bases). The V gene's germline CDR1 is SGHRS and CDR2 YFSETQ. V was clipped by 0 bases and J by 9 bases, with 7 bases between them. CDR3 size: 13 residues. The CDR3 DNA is TGCGCCAGCAGCTTGGCAGGGAGTTCACCCCTCCACTTT. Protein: CASSLAGSSPLHF. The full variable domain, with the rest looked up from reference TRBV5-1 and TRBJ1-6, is KAGVTQTPRYLIKTRGQQVTLSCSPISGHRSVSWYQQTPGQGLQFLFEYFSETQRNKGNFPGRFSGRQFSNSRSEMNVSTLELGDSALYLCASSLAGSSPLHFGNGTRLTVT.

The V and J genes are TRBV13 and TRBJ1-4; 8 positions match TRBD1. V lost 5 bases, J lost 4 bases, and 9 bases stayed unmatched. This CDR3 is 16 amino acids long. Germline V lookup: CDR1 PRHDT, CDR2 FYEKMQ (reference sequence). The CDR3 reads CASSPGTGDYNEKLFF. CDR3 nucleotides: TGTGCCAGCAGCCCAGGGACAGGAGACTATAATGAAAAACTGTTTTTT. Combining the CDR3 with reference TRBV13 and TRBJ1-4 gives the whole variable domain AAGVIQSPRHLIKEKRETATLKCYPIPRHDTVYWYQQGPGQDPQFLISFYEKMQSDKGSIPDRFSAQQFSDYHSELNMSSLELGDSALYFCASSPGTGDYNEKLFFGSGTQLSVL.

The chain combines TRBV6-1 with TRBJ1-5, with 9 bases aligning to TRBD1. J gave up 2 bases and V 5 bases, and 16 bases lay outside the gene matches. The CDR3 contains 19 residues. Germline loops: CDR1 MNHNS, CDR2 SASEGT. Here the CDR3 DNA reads TGTGCCAGCAGTCCCCGGACAGGGGCGGCAATTGGAGGCAATCAGCCCCAGCATTTT. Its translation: CASSPRTGAAIGGNQPQHF.

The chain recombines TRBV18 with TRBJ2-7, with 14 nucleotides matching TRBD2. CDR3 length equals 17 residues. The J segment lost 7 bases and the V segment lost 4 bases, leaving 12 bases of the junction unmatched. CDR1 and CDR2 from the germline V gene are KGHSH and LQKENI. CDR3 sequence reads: CASSLSGTSGRIKEQYF. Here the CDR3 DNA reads TGTGCCAGCTCACTTTCCGGGACTAGCGGGAGAATCAAGGAGCAGTACTTC.

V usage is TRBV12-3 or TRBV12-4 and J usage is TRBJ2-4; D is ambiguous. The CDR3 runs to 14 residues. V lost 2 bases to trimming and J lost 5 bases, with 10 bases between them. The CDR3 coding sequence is TGTGCCAGCAGTTTACAATCGAGAGAAAACATTCAGTACTTC. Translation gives CASSLQSRENIQYF.

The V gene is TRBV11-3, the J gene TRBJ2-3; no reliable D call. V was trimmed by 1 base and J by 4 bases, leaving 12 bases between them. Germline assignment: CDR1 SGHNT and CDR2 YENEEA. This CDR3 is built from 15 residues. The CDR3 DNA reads TGTGCCAGCAGCTTAGGAGTTGGGGTGGCAGATACGCAGTATTTT. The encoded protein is CASSLGVGVADTQYF.

The CDR3 DNA sequence: TGCGCCAGCAGCACCCAGGCCCCGGGTACCACTGAAGCTTTCTTT. Amino acids: CASSTQAPGTTEAFF. This chain uses TRBV5-1 with TRBJ1-1; D is ambiguous. Germline V gene sequence: CDR1 SGHRS, CDR2 YFSETQ. Trimming removed 4 bases from V and 4 bases from J, with 17 bases in between. This CDR3 contains 15 residues.

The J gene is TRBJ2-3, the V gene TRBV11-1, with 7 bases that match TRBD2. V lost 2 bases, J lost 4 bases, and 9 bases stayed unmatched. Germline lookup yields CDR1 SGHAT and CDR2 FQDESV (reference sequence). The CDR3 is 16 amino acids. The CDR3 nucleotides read TGTGCCAGCAGCTTATTGACTAGCTGGGAGGCAGATACGCAGTATTTT. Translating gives CASSLLTSWEADTQYF.

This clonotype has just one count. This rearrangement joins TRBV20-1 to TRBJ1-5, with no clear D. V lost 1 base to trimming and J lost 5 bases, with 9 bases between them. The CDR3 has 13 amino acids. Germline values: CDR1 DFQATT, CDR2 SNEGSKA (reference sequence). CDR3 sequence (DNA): TGCAGTGCTAGAGGGGAGACCGATCAGCCCCAGCATTTT. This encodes CSARGETDQPQHF.

The CDR3 loop reads CSARDKELDGNTIYF. The CDR3 DNA is TGCAGTGCTAGAGACAAGGAGCTAGATGGAAACACCATATATTTT. The V gene is TRBV20-1, the J gene TRBJ1-3; D is uncertain. The germline gives CDR1 DFQATT, CDR2 SNEGSKA (reference sequence). Trimming took off 0 bases at V and 3 bases at J, with 12 bases between the two ends. CDR3 length equals 15 residues.

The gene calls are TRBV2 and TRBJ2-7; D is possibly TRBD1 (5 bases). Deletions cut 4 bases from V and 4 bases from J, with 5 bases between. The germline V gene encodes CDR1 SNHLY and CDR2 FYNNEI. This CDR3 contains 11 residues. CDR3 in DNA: TGTGCCAGCAGTGCAGGGTACGAGCAGTACTTC. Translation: CASSAGYEQYF.

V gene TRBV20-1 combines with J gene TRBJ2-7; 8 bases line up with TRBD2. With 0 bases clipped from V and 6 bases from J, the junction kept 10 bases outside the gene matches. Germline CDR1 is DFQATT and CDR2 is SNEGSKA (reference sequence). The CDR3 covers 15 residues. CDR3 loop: CSARDPAGGVFEQYF. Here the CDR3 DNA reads TGCAGTGCTAGAGATCCGGCGGGAGGTGTGTTCGAGCAGTACTTC.

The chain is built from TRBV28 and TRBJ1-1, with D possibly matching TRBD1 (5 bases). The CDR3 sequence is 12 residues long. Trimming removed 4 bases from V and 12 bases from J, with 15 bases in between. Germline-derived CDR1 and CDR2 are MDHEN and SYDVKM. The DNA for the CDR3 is TGTGCCAGCAGTTCGGGCAGGGAGAGATCTTTCTTT. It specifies CASSSGRERSFF.

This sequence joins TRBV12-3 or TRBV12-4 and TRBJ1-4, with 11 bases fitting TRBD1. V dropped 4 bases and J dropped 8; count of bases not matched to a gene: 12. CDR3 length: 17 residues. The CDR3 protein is CASSWTGGASIGEKLFF. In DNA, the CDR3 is TGTGCCAGCAGTTGGACAGGGGGCGCGTCGATAGGAGAAAAACTGTTTTTT.

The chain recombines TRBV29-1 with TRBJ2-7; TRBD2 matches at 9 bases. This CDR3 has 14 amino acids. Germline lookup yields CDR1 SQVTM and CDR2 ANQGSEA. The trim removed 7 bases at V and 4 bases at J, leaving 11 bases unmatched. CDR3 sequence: CSAGSSGMPYEQYF. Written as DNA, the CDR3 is TGCAGCGCAGGGTCTAGCGGGATGCCGTACGAGCAGTACTTC.

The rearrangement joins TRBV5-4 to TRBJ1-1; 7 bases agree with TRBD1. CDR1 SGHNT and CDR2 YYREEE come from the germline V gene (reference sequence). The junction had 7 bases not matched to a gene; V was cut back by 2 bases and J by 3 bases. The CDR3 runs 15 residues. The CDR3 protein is CASSLGGVKDTEAFF. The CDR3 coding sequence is TGTGCCAGCAGCTTAGGGGGCGTAAAGGACACTGAAGCTTTCTTT. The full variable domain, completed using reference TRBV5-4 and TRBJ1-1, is ETGVTQSPTHLIKTRGQQVTLRCSSQSGHNTVSWYQQALGQGPQFIFQYYREEENGRGNFPPRFSGLQFPNYSSELNVNALELDDSALYLCASSLGGVKDTEAFFGQGTRLTVV.

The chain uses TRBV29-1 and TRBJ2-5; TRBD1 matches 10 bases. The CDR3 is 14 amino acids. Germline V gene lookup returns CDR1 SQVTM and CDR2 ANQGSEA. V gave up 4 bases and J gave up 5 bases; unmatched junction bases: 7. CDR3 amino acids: CSVADRGRGETQYF. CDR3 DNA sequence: TGCAGCGTTGCTGACAGGGGGCGTGGGGAGACCCAGTACTTC.

The CDR3 protein is CASSWRAGTGELFF. In DNA form, the CDR3 reads TGCGCCAGCAGCTGGCGGGCCGGGACCGGGGAGCTGTTTTTT. The chain recombines TRBV5-1 with TRBJ2-2; the D gene is possibly TRBD2 (5 bases). Germline V gene lookup returns CDR1 SGHRS and CDR2 YFSETQ. Deletions cut 3 bases from V and 5 bases from J, with 11 bases between. This CDR3 has 14 amino acids.

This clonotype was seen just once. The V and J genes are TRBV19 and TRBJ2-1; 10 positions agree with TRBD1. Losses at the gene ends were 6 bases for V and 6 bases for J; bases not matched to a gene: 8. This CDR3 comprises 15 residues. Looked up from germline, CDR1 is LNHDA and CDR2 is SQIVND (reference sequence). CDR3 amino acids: CASSKGTGAVNEQFF. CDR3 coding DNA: TGTGCCAGTAGCAAGGGGACAGGGGCGGTCAATGAGCAGTTCTTC.

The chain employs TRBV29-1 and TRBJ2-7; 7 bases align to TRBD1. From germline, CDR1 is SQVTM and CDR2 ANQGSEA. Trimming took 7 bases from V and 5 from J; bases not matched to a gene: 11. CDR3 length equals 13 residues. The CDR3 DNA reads TGCAGCGCGTGGCAAACAGGGGCCCACGAGCAGTACTTC. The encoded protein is CSAWQTGAHEQYF.

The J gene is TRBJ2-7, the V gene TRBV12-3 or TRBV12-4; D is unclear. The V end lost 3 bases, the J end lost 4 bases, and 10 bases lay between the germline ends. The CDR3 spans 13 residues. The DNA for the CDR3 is TGTGCCAGCAGTTTTCCTCCGGCTTACGAGCAGTACTTC. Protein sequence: CASSFPPAYEQYF.